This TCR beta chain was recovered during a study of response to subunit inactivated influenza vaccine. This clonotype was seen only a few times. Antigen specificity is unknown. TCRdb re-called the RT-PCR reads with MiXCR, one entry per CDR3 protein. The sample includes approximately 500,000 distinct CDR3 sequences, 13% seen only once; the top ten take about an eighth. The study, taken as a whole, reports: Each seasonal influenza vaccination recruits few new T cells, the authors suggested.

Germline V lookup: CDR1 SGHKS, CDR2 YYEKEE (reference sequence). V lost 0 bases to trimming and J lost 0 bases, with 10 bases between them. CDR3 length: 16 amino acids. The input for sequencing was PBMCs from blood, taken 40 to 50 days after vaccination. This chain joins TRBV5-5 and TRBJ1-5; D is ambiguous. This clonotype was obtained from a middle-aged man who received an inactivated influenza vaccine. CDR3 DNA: TGTGCCAGCAGCTTGGGACCTACCAATAGCAATCAGCCCCAGCATTTT. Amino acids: CASSLGPTNSNQPQHF.